The rows below give T cell receptor beta chains drawn from one sample of a study of beta chain features in type 1 diabetes. Repertoires were generated with immunoSEQ multiplex PCR, while TCRdb's copy carries only in-frame clones and drops some. Of about 230,000 clones listed, about 9.3% are singletons. Sequencing input: naive CD4+ T cells from blood. The source of these receptors is a woman between 18 and 30 years old in good health. Each CDR3 is given with its conserved first and last residue. Fields, in order: clone size, V gene, J gene, D gene, CDR3 protein, CDR3 DNA. The D gene is left open where the match is weak. Clone size is given for some rows only: seen once, a few or many times, or a class if the clone is expanded.

size: NA; V: TRBV5-1; J: TRBJ2-1; D: NA; CDR3: CASSLGTWAGGNEQFF; DNA: TGCGCCAGCAGCTTGGGTACTTGGGCGGGTGGCAATGAGCAGTTCTTC
size: NA; V: TRBV12-5; J: TRBJ2-1; D: NA; CDR3: CASGLFYNEQFF; DNA: TGTGCTAGTGGCCTTTTTTACAATGAGCAGTTCTTC
size: few; V: TRBV18; J: TRBJ2-1; D: TRBD2; CDR3: CASSPPLLAGGRPSSHEQFF; DNA: TGTGCCAGCTCACCACCGCTGCTAGCGGGGGGGCGCCCTTCCTCACACGAGCAGTTCTTC
size: NA; V: TRBV5-1; J: TRBJ2-7; D: NA; CDR3: CASSPGKEYEQYF; DNA: TGCGCCAGCAGCCCGGGAAAGGAATACGAGCAGTACTTC
size: NA; V: TRBV5-1; J: TRBJ2-6; D: NA; CDR3: CASSLGLSSGANVLTF; DNA: TGCGCCAGCAGCTTGGGTCTAAGCTCTGGGGCCAACGTCCTGACTTTC
size: few; V: TRBV7-2; J: TRBJ2-5; D: NA; CDR3: CASSQVWETQYF; DNA: TGTGCCAGCAGCCAGGTCTGGGAGACCCAGTACTTC
size: few; V: TRBV11-1; J: TRBJ1-2; D: NA; CDR3: CASSTRDRDGYTF; DNA: TGTGCCAGCAGCACCCGAGATCGGGATGGCTACACCTTC
size: many; V: TRBV7-9; J: TRBJ1-2; D: NA; CDR3: CASSLGSGIYGYTF; DNA: TGTGCCAGCAGCTTAGGATCGGGGATCTATGGCTACACCTTC
size: few; V: TRBV6-5; J: TRBJ2-7; D: TRBD1; CDR3: CASSPRTGSSYEQYF; DNA: TGTGCCAGCAGCCCCCGGACAGGGAGCTCCTACGAGCAGTACTTC
size: NA; V: TRBV4-1; J: TRBJ2-3; D: NA; CDR3: CASSQSRDGTSTDTQYF; DNA: TGCGCCAGCAGCCAATCGCGGGACGGAACTAGCACAGATACGCAGTATTTT
size: NA; V: TRBV18; J: TRBJ1-2; D: NA; CDR3: CASSPQSRDTYGYTF; DNA: TGTGCCAGCTCTCCTCAATCCCGGGACACCTATGGCTACACCTTC
size: few; V: TRBV6-5; J: TRBJ1-2; D: NA; CDR3: CASRFGGNIGGYTF; DNA: TGTGCCAGCAGGTTTGGGGGGAATATCGGCGGCTACACCTTC
size: few; V: TRBV10-1; J: TRBJ2-3; D: TRBD2; CDR3: CASSELSGRTDTQYF; DNA: TGCGCCAGCAGTGAGCTTAGCGGGAGGACAGATACGCAGTATTTT
size: few; V: TRBV4-1; J: TRBJ2-3; D: NA; CDR3: CASSQDPAGGTDTQYF; DNA: TGCGCCAGCAGCCAAGATCCAGCGGGCGGCACAGATACGCAGTATTTT
size: many; V: TRBV7-2; J: TRBJ2-3; D: TRBD2; CDR3: CASSLGGGRTDTQYF; DNA: TGTGCCAGCAGCTTAGGCGGGGGACGCACAGATACGCAGTATTTT
size: few; V: TRBV29-1; J: TRBJ1-2; D: NA; CDR3: CSVEWQGFNYGYTF; DNA: TGCAGCGTTGAATGGCAGGGGTTTAACTATGGCTACACCTTC
size: NA; V: TRBV27; J: TRBJ2-7; D: NA; CDR3: CASSYQGNSYEQYF; DNA: TGTGCCAGCAGTTACCAGGGTAACTCCTACGAGCAGTACTTC
size: few; V: TRBV30; J: TRBJ1-2; D: NA; CDR3: CAWSAVGAYGYTF; DNA: TGTGCCTGGAGTGCTGTAGGGGCCTATGGCTACACCTTC
size: NA; V: TRBV29-1; J: TRBJ2-7; D: TRBD2; CDR3: CSVPVLAGGVNEQYF; DNA: TGCAGCGTTCCCGTACTAGCGGGAGGGGTCAACGAGCAGTACTTC
size: NA; V: TRBV6-1; J: TRBJ1-5; D: NA; CDR3: CASSEASGISNQPQHF; DNA: TGTGCCAGCAGTGAAGCGTCAGGGATCAGCAATCAGCCCCAGCATTTT
size: NA; V: TRBV29-1; J: TRBJ1-2; D: NA; CDR3: CSAEGGQDYGYTF; DNA: TGCAGCGCAGAGGGGGGGCAGGACTATGGCTACACCTTC
size: NA; V: TRBV30; J: TRBJ2-7; D: NA; CDR3: CAWSVSGIAYEQYF; DNA: TGTGCCTGGAGTGTTTCGGGGATCGCCTACGAGCAGTACTTC
size: few; V: TRBV30; J: TRBJ2-5; D: TRBD1; CDR3: CAWTPQDRETQYF; DNA: TGTGCCTGGACCCCCCAGGACAGGGAGACCCAGTACTTC
size: few; V: TRBV30; J: TRBJ1-4; D: NA; CDR3: CAWSAPRSRREKLFF; DNA: TGTGCCTGGAGTGCCCCCCGGAGCCGGAGAGAAAAACTGTTTTTT
size: few; V: TRBV5-1; J: TRBJ2-2; D: TRBD2; CDR3: CASSHGLAGGTFTGELFF; DNA: TGCGCCAGCAGCCACGGACTAGCGGGGGGCACCTTCACCGGGGAGCTGTTTTTT
size: few; V: TRBV19; J: TRBJ2-6; D: NA; CDR3: CASSVDRRSFSGANVLTF; DNA: TGTGCCAGTAGTGTCGACAGGCGGTCTTTCTCTGGGGCCAACGTCCTGACTTTC
size: NA; V: TRBV23-1; J: TRBJ1-2; D: TRBD1; CDR3: CASSHHEAGQGARVYGYTF; DNA: TGCGCCAGCAGTCATCACGAGGCCGGACAGGGGGCGAGAGTCTATGGCTACACCTTC
size: NA; V: TRBV9; J: TRBJ2-5; D: TRBD1; CDR3: CASSVGQVAGETQYF; DNA: TGTGCCAGCAGCGTGGGACAGGTGGCAGGGGAGACCCAGTACTTC
size: NA; V: TRBV29-1; J: TRBJ1-2; D: TRBD1; CDR3: CSVTSRQGANYGYTF; DNA: TGCAGCGTTACCTCCAGACAGGGAGCTAACTATGGCTACACCTTC
size: NA; V: TRBV7-6; J: TRBJ2-5; D: NA; CDR3: CASSLVTGGETQYF; DNA: TGTGCCAGCAGCTTAGTTACAGGAGGGGAGACCCAGTACTTC
size: NA; V: TRBV2; J: TRBJ2-3; D: NA; CDR3: CASNKRAVSTDTQYF; DNA: TGTGCCAGCAATAAGCGGGCAGTGAGCACAGATACGCAGTATTTT
size: NA; V: TRBV6-6; J: TRBJ2-7; D: NA; CDR3: CASSYSRNSYEQYF; DNA: TGTGCCAGCAGTTACTCGAGAAACTCCTACGAGCAGTACTTC
size: few; V: TRBV7-9; J: TRBJ2-6; D: NA; CDR3: CASSLLRPPGANVLTF; DNA: TGTGCCAGCAGCTTGTTGCGGCCGCCTGGGGCCAACGTCCTGACTTTC
size: NA; V: TRBV5-5; J: TRBJ1-1; D: TRBD1; CDR3: CASSLVSGQGTFF; DNA: TGTGCCAGCAGCTTGGTTTCGGGACAGGGTACTTTCTTT
size: NA; V: TRBV30; J: TRBJ2-5; D: NA; CDR3: CAWSVLASKETQYF; DNA: TGTGCCTGGAGTGTTCTGGCCTCCAAGGAGACCCAGTACTTC
size: NA; V: TRBV30; J: TRBJ1-2; D: NA; CDR3: CAWSPRGFYGYTF; DNA: TGTGCCTGGAGTCCCAGGGGCTTTTATGGCTACACCTTC
size: few; V: TRBV11-1; J: TRBJ2-1; D: TRBD1; CDR3: CASSRPGQGNNEQFF; DNA: TGTGCCAGCAGCCGGCCGGGACAGGGGAACAATGAGCAGTTCTTC
size: many; V: TRBV29-1; J: TRBJ2-1; D: NA; CDR3: CSVRVFTNEQFF; DNA: TGCAGCGTTCGCGTCTTTACCAATGAGCAGTTCTTC
size: few; V: TRBV7-9; J: TRBJ1-2; D: TRBD1; CDR3: CASSVIEQGGYTF; DNA: TGTGCCAGCAGCGTAATAGAACAGGGGGGCTACACCTTC
size: NA; V: TRBV5-5; J: TRBJ2-3; D: NA; CDR3: CASSLVAGPTDTQYF; DNA: TGTGCCAGCAGCTTGGTTGCAGGGCCAACAGATACGCAGTATTTT
size: NA; V: TRBV7-9; J: TRBJ2-1; D: TRBD2; CDR3: CASSFAPLAGGRTNNEQFF; DNA: TGTGCCAGCAGCTTCGCCCCGCTAGCGGGAGGGAGGACGAATAATGAGCAGTTCTTC
size: few; V: TRBV14; J: TRBJ1-1; D: NA; CDR3: CASSQESWAGRGEAFF; DNA: TGTGCCAGCAGCCAAGAGTCGTGGGCTGGACGGGGAGAAGCTTTCTTT
size: few; V: TRBV6-1; J: TRBJ1-1; D: NA; CDR3: CASQVTMNTEAFF; DNA: TGTGCCAGCCAGGTTACCATGAACACTGAAGCTTTCTTT
size: NA; V: TRBV30; J: TRBJ2-7; D: NA; CDR3: CAWSVLYEQYF; DNA: TGTGCCTGGAGTGTACTTTACGAGCAGTACTTC
size: few; V: TRBV14; J: TRBJ1-1; D: NA; CDR3: CASSLKPGAEAFF; DNA: TGTGCCAGCAGCCTGAAACCGGGAGCTGAAGCTTTCTTT
size: few; V: TRBV19; J: TRBJ1-6; D: TRBD1; CDR3: CASSIRGPSSPLHF; DNA: TGTGCCAGTAGTATCAGGGGGCCAAGTTCACCCCTCCACTTT
size: few; V: TRBV9; J: TRBJ1-1; D: TRBD1; CDR3: CASSVGVGQGSTEAFF; DNA: TGTGCCAGCAGCGTGGGGGTGGGACAGGGGTCCACTGAAGCTTTCTTT
size: NA; V: TRBV2; J: TRBJ2-2; D: TRBD2; CDR3: CASSLGLAAGLTGELFF; DNA: TGTGCCAGCAGCCTGGGACTAGCGGCCGGGCTCACCGGGGAGCTGTTTTTT
size: NA; V: TRBV7-8; J: TRBJ2-7; D: NA; CDR3: CASSLGSGRHPEQYF; DNA: TGTGCCAGCAGCTTAGGGAGCGGACGGCATCCGGAGCAGTACTTC
size: few; V: TRBV30; J: TRBJ2-7; D: TRBD1; CDR3: CAWSTYRGSYEQYF; DNA: TGTGCCTGGAGTACGTACAGGGGTTCCTACGAGCAGTACTTC
size: NA; V: TRBV25-1; J: TRBJ1-4; D: NA; CDR3: CASSDGGANEKLFF; DNA: TGTGCCAGCAGTGACGGGGGGGCTAATGAAAAACTGTTTTTT
size: NA; V: TRBV4-1; J: TRBJ2-7; D: NA; CDR3: CASSPQTGSYEQYF; DNA: TGCGCCAGCAGCCCCCAGACAGGATCCTACGAGCAGTACTTC